This TCR beta chain stems from a study of technical replicates of blood from several donors. Germline V gene data show CDR1 as SNHLY and CDR2 as FYNNEI. The CDR3 totals 16 residues. V trimming: 2 bases; J trimming: 8 bases; junction bases outside the gene matches: 9. The data were produced by immunoSEQ multiplex PCR, yet TCRdb's version contains in-frame clones alone and is incomplete. The sample includes about 62,000 clones, around 87% seen only once; the top ten take around 5.2%. The sequence was obtained from a human donor in good health. Some clones in this sample may be carry-over from other donors' samples. The chain joins TRBV2 to TRBJ2-1, with 10 bases fitting TRBD2. Input material: PBMCs. The CDR3 DNA sequence: TGTGCCAGCAGTGAATTAGCGGGAGGCCGGAGGGATGAGCAGTTCTTC. Amino acid sequence: CASSELAGGRRDEQFF.